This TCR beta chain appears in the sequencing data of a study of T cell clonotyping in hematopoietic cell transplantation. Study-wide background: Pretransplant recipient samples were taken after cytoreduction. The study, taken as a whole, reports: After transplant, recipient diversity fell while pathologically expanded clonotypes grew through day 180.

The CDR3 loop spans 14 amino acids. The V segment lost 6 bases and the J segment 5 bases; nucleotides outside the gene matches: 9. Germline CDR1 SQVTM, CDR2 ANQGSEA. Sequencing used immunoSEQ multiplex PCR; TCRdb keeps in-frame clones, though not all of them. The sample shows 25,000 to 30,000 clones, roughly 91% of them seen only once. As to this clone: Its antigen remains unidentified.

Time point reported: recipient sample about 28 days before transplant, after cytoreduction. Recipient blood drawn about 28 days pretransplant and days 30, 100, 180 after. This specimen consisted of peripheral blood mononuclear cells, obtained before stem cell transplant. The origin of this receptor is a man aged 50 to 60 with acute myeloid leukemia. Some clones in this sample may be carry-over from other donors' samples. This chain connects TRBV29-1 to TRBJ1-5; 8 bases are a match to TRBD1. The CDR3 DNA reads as TGCAGCGTCGCAATTACAGGGGGTCATCAGCCCCAGCATTTT. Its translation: CSVAITGGHQPQHF.